Given below is one T cell receptor (beta chain) in context. Its antigen is undetermined. This specimen comes from a study of vaccination and CD4 T cells after COVID-19. Treatment in this sample: roughly 11-day PBMC culture with coronavirus spike peptide pools or control peptides (ViraFEST assay). The ViraFEST method relied on peptide pools to expand antigen-specific T cells, followed by TCR sequencing. The CDR3 length is 15 residues. With 0 bases clipped from V and 5 bases from J, the junction kept 5 bases outside the gene matches. Germline V gene sequence: CDR1 LNHNV, CDR2 YYDKDF (reference sequence). General study results and limits: Within the convalescent patients, a median about 89% of the SARS-CoV-2-reactive clones were ones that appeared only post-vaccination. Median counts of SARS-CoV-2-reactive clonotypes increased from around 20 to 38; this difference was not significant.

With the Oncomine TCR Beta short-read assay, DNA from cultured CD4+ T cells was sequenced. Using its own MiXCR run on the PCR reads, TCRdb lists one record per CDR3 protein. The sample has around 16,000 distinct CDR3 sequences; 44% are singletons. This clonotype originated in a human donor who had recovered from COVID-19. The sequenced material came from CD4+ T cells from blood, cultured in vitro. The chain links TRBV15 to TRBJ2-3; 7 bases are shared with TRBD2. CDR3 sequence: CATSREGGRVDTQYF. CDR3 in DNA: TGTGCCACCAGCAGAGAGGGCGGGAGAGTAGATACGCAGTATTTT.